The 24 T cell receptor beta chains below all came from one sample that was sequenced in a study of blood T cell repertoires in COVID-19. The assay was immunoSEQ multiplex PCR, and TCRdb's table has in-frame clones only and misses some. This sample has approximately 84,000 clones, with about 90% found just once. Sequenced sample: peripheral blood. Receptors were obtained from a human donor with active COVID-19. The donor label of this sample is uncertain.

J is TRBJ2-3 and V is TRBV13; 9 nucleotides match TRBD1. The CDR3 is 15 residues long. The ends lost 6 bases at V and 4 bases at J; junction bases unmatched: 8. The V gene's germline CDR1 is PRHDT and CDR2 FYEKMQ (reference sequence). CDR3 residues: CASSSGQGWADTQYF. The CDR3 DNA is TGTGCCAGCAGTTCCGGACAGGGGTGGGCAGATACGCAGTATTTT. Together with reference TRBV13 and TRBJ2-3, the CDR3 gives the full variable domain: AAGVIQSPRHLIKEKRETATLKCYPIPRHDTVYWYQQGPGQDPQFLISFYEKMQSDKGSIPDRFSAQQFSDYHSELNMSSLELGDSALYFCASSSGQGWADTQYFGPGTRLTVL.

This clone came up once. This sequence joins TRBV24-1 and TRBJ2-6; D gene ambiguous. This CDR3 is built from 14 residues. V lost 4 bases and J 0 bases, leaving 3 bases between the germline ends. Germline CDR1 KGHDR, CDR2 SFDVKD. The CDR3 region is CATSDSSGANVLTF. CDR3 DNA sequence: TGTGCCACCAGTGACAGCTCTGGGGCCAACGTCCTGACTTTC.

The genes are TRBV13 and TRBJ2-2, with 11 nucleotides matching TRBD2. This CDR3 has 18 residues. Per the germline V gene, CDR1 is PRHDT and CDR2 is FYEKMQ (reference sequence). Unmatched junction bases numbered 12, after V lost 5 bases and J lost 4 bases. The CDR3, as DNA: TGTGCCAGCAGCGAGCTAGCGGGGGGACTTGGGGGCACCGGGGAGCTGTTTTTT. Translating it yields CASSELAGGLGGTGELFF.

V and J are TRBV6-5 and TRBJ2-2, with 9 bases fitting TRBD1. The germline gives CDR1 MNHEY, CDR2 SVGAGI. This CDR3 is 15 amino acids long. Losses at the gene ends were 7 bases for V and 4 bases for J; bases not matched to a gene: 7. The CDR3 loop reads CASTRDRAATGELFF. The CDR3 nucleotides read TGTGCCAGCACCCGGGACAGGGCGGCCACCGGGGAGCTGTTTTTT.

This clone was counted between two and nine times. DNA for the CDR3: TGTGCCAGCAGTGACCAGGGGGTGTCAGATACGCAGTATTTT. It specifies CASSDQGVSDTQYF. The chain is built from TRBV2 and TRBJ2-3; 7 bases align to TRBD1. With 3 bases clipped from V and 4 bases from J, the junction kept 4 bases outside the gene matches. CDR3 length: 14 amino acids. Germline loops: CDR1 SNHLY, CDR2 FYNNEI.

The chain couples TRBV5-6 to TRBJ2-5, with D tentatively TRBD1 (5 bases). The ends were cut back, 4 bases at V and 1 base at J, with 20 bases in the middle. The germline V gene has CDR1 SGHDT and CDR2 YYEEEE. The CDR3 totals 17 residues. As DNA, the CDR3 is TGTGCCAGCAGCCCTTTTCTCCGGAGACAGCTCCAAGAGACCCAGTACTTC. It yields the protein CASSPFLRRQLQETQYF.

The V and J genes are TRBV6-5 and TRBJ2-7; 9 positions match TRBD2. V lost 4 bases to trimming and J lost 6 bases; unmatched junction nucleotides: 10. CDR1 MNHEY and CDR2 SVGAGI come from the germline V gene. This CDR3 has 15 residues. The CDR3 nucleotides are TGTGCCAGCAGTTTCCCGAATCTAGCGGGGAGCGAGCAGTACTTC. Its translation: CASSFPNLAGSEQYF.

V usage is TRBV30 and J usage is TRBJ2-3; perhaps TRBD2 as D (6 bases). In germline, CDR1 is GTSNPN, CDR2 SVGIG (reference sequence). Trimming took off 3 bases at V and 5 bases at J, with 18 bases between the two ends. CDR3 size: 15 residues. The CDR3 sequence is CAWRDRRGPGDTQYF. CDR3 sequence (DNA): TGTGCCTGGAGGGATCGGCGGGGCCCTGGAGATACGCAGTATTTT.

The CDR3: CASSYSYYEQYF. The CDR3 region has the DNA TGTGCCAGCAGTTACTCGTACTACGAGCAGTACTTC. The chain links TRBV6-2 or TRBV6-3 to TRBJ2-7; D gene ambiguous. This CDR3 spans 12 amino acids. V lost 0 bases and J 3 bases, leaving 3 bases between the germline ends. The germline CDR1 and CDR2 sequences are MNHEY and SVGEGT.

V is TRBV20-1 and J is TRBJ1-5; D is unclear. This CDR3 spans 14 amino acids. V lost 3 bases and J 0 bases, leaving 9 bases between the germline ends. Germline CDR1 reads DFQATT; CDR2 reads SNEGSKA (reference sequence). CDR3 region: CSASNTDSNQPQHF. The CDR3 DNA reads TGCAGTGCTAGTAACACAGATAGCAATCAGCCCCAGCATTTT.

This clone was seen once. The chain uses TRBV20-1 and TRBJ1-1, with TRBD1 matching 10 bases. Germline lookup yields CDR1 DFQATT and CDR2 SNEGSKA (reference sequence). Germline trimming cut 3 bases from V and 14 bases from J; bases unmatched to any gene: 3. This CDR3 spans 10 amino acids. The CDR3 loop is CSASGTGAFF. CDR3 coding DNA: TGCAGTGCTAGCGGGACAGGGGCCTTCTTT.

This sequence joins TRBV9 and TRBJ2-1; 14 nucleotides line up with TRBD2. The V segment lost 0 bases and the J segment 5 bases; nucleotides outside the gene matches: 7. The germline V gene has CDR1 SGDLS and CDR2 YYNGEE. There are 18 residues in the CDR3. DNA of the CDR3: TGTGCCAGCAGCGTAGCCCCGACTAGCGGGGGGGCCGACAATGAGCAGTTCTTC. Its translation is CASSVAPTSGGADNEQFF.

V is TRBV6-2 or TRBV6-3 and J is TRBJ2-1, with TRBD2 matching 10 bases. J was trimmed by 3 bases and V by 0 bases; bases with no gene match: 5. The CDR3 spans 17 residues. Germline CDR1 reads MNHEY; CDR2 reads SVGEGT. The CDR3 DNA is TGTGCCAGCAGTTACTCCCCCACTAGCGGGGTCTACAATGAGCAGTTCTTC. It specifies CASSYSPTSGVYNEQFF.

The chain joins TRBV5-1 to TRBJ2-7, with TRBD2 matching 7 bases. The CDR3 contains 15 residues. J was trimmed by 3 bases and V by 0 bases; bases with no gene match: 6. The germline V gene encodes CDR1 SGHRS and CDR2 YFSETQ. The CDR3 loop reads CASSLALTSSYEQYF. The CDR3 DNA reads TGCGCCAGCAGCTTGGCTCTGACTAGCAGCTACGAGCAGTACTTC.

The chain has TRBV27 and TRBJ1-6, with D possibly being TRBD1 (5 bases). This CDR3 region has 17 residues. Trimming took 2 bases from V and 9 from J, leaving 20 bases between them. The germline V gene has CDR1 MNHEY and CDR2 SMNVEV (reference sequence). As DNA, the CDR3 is TGTGCCAGCAGTTTAAGGTTGGCGGGAGCTGGGGGTTCACCCCTCCACTTT. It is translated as CASSLRLAGAGGSPLHF.

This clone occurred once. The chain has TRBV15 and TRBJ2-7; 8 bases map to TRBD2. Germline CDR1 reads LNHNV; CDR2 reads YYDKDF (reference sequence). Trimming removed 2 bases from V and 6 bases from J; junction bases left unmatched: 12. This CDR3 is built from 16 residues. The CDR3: CATSRRERGGLREQYF. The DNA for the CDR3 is TGTGCCACCAGCAGAAGAGAACGGGGGGGCCTCCGCGAGCAGTACTTC.

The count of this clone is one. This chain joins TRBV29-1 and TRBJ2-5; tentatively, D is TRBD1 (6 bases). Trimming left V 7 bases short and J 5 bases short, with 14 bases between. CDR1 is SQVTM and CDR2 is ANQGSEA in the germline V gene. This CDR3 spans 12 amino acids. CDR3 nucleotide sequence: TGCAGCGCTTTGACAGGACTGGAGACCCAGTACTTC. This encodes CSALTGLETQYF.

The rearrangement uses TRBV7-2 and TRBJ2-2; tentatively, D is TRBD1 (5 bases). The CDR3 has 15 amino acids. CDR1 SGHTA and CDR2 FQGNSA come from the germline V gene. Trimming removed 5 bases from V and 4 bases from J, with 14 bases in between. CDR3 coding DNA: TGTGCCAGCAGCGCCCGGAGAAGGGGCACCGGGGAGCTGTTTTTT. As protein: CASSARRRGTGELFF.

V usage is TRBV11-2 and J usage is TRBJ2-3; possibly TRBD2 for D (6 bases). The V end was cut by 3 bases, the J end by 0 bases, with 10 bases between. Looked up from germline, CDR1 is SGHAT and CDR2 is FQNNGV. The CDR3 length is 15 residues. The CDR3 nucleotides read TGTGCCAGCAGCTTCTCGGGACTGAGCACAGATACGCAGTATTTT. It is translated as CASSFSGLSTDTQYF.

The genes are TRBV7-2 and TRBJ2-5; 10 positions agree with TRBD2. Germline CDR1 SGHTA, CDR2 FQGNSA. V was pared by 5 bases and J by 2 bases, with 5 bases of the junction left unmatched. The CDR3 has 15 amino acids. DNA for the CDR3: TGTGCCAGCAGCCGTAGCGGGGGGCCTCAAGAGACCCAGTACTTC. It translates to CASSRSGGPQETQYF.

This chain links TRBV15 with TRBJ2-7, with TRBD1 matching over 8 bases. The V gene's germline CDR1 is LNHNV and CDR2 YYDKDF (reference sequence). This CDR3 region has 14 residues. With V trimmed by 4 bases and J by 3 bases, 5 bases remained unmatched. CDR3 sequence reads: CATSTGGTGYEQYF. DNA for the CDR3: TGTGCCACCAGCACAGGAGGGACAGGCTACGAGCAGTACTTC.

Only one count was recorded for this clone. DNA of the CDR3: TGCGCCAGCAGCCAACCTGGACAGCCTTACTCCTACGAGCAGTACTTC. This gives the protein CASSQPGQPYSYEQYF. The J gene is TRBJ2-7, the V gene TRBV10-2; tentative D call: TRBD1 (6 bases). The CDR3 is 16 amino acids. Per the germline V gene, CDR1 is WSHSY and CDR2 is SAAADI. V lost 6 bases to trimming and J lost 0 bases, with 18 bases between them.

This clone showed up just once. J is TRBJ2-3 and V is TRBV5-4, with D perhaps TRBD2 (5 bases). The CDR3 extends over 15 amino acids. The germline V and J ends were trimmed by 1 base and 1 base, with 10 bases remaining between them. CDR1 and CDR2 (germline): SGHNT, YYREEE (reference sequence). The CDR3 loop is CASSLFRTGTDTQYF. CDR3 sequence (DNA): TGTGCCAGCAGCTTGTTTCGGACTGGCACAGATACGCAGTATTTT. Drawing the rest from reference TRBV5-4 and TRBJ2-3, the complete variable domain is ETGVTQSPTHLIKTRGQQVTLRCSSQSGHNTVSWYQQALGQGPQFIFQYYREEENGRGNFPPRFSGLQFPNYSSELNVNALELDDSALYLCASSLFRTGTDTQYFGPGTRLTVL.

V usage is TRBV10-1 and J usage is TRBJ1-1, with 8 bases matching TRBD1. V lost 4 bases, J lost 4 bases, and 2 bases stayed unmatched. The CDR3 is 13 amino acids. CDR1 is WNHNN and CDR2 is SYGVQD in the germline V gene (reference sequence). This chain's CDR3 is CASSGQGFTEAFF. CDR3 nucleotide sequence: TGCGCCAGCAGTGGACAGGGGTTCACTGAAGCTTTCTTT.